This TCR beta chain was recovered during a study of T-cell reconstitution after alpha-beta-depleted transplantation in children. The study, taken as a whole, reports: One year post-transplant, T-cell counts and diversity were largely derived from T cells produced anew. Reported findings indicate that, about two months after transplant, alpha-beta T cells came from several hundred expanded clones, which were derived from non-depleted graft cells. Certain patients had high TCRbeta diversity at day 60, and it came from recipient T cells and thymic progenitors that survived.

A library of TCRbeta sequences, prepared with unique molecular identifiers, was generated. TCRdb called the PCR reads again in MiXCR, with one record for every CDR3 protein. The data hold 280,000 or so distinct CDR3 sequences, with around 10% observed a single time. This clonotype was observed at least ten times. The antigen is unknown. This sequence originates from a male patient between 2 and 10 years old who had a stem cell transplant for chronic granulomatous disease, so the T cells may come from the graft donor. The starting material was peripheral blood, obtained 180 days after TCRalphabeta/CD19-depleted stem cell transplant.

CDR3: CASSFSRGGSYEQYF. CDR3 DNA: TGTGCCAGCAGTTTCTCGCGGGGGGGCTCCTACGAGCAGTACTTC. The rearrangement joins TRBV12-3 or TRBV12-4 to TRBJ2-7, with 9 bases fitting TRBD2. The CDR3 extends over 15 amino acids. V was pared by 3 bases and J by 0 bases, with 3 bases of the junction left unmatched.